This T cell receptor (beta chain) was observed in a study of cytomegalovirus exposure and HLA in healthy donors. Study-level findings and limits: The study listed around 150 cytomegalovirus-associated TCR beta chains.

Worth noting for this clone: Its specificity is not known.

Profiled with immunoSEQ multiplex PCR; TCRdb holds only in-frame clones, not every one. In the table there are about 47,000 clones, 80% to 95% of which are singletons. Losses at the gene ends were 8 bases for V and 0 bases for J; bases not matched to a gene: 13. There are 17 residues in the CDR3. CDR1 is WSHSY, CDR2 SAAADI, per germline. It was the approximately 110-subject validation cohort, separate from the approximately 690-subject first cohort, to which the donors belonged. This sequence was found in a man between 18 and 29 years old in good health and CMV-seronegative. The chain uses TRBV10-2 and TRBJ1-1; 9 bases are shared with TRBD1. The sample consisted of PBMCs. The chain's CDR3 is CASRTHGTGTMNTEAFF. CDR3 DNA sequence: TGCGCCAGCCGGACCCACGGGACAGGGACTATGAACACTGAAGCTTTCTTT.